A selection of T cell receptor beta chains follows, all from one sample in a study of blood T cell repertoires in COVID-19. Clones were read by immunoSEQ multiplex PCR, and TCRdb kept only the in-frame ones, dropping some. Of about 74,000 clones in the sample, roughly nine tenths were seen once. Material for sequencing was peripheral blood. These receptor sequences come from a man aged 50 to 60 with acute or convalescent COVID-19. The CDR3 runs from the conserved cysteine through the conserved F or W. The listing skips clone size in some rows; elsewhere it reads once, few, many or a size class.

>15|TRBJ1-5|TRBV2|.
CASSQDRGPNQPQHF
>13|TRBJ1-4|TRBV14|once
CASSRGANEKLFF
>13|TRBJ1-5|TRBV3-1/TRBV3-2|.
CASSQDRDQPQHF
>17|TRBJ1-1|TRBV15|.
CATSRDIGVRGNTEAFF
>14|TRBJ1-5|TRBV19|.
CASSMAGDNQPQHF
>16|TRBJ2-2|TRBV5-1|.
CASSPGTGGYHGELFF
>15|TRBJ2-1|TRBV19|.
CASALAGVPYNEQFF
>16|TRBJ2-1|TRBV24-1|many
CATSVSGLANYNEQFF
>15|TRBJ2-2|TRBV4-2|.
CASSQDFSVTGELFF
>14|TRBJ2-1|TRBV9|.
CASSVSSGSDEQFF
>16|TRBJ1-6|TRBV28|.
CASSFQLGVSDSPLHF
>15|TRBJ2-5|TRBV11-2|once
CASTTWGGVTETQYF
>16|TRBJ2-5|TRBV28|.
CASSLWGQGAGETQYF
>15|TRBJ1-5|TRBV27|.
CASSPRDRANQPQHF
>15|TRBJ1-5|TRBV10-1|.
CARREGPYSNQPQHF
>13|TRBJ2-3|TRBV7-3|.
CASSLGRYDTQYF
>16|TRBJ2-7|TRBV15|few
CATSREGLAGGSEQYF
>14|TRBJ1-1|TRBV18|.
CASSPRHDRAEAFF
>15|TRBJ2-4|TRBV10-3|.
CAISDGGSAKNIQYF
>14|TRBJ2-5|TRBV2|.
CASTRTQYQETQYF
>14|TRBJ2-2|TRBV28|once
CASSLIQNTGELFF
>16|TRBJ2-3|TRBV9|.
CASSVGVSGSTDTQYF
>16|TRBJ1-3|TRBV4-3|.
CASSQDPPFSGNTIYF
>13|TRBJ1-1|TRBV19|.
CASSQVMNTEAFF
>15|TRBJ2-3|TRBV7-2|.
CASSLAGGPGDTQYF
>14|TRBJ1-2|TRBV4-3|once
CASSQVGGDYGYTF
>17|TRBJ1-1|TRBV3-1/TRBV3-2|.
CASSRSRATALNTEAFF
>14|TRBJ1-2|TRBV27|.
CASSSGATIHGYTF
>11|TRBJ1-3|TRBV10-3|once
CAISGGNTIYF
>13|TRBJ1-4|TRBV28|.
CASSPGQGGKLFF
>15|TRBJ2-5|TRBV6-5|.
CASSYGGTDQETQYF
>15|TRBJ2-5|TRBV3-1/TRBV3-2|.
CASSQLYGNQETQYF
>16|TRBJ2-1|TRBV18|.
CASSPPGLAGGGQQFF
>18|TRBJ2-6|TRBV12-5|.
CASGLRRLGVTGANVLTF
>16|TRBJ1-1|TRBV6-6|.
CASSPYRGLDGTEAFF
>14|TRBJ2-1|TRBV9|.
CASSVVAGRNEQFF
>14|TRBJ2-3|TRBV10-3|.
CAIWRGTSTDTQYF
>13|TRBJ1-2|TRBV19|.
CASSTTGPGFYTF
>16|TRBJ2-1|TRBV9|.
CASSGWTSGFYNEQFF
>12|TRBJ1-2|TRBV5-1|.
CASSPEYYGYTF
>16|TRBJ2-3|TRBV18|.
CASSPGLAGFTDTQYF
>16|TRBJ2-7|TRBV7-6|.
CASSAGLAGGVYEQYF
>21|TRBJ2-2|TRBV12-2|once
CASRLDGTRWNKDENTGELFF
>15|TRBJ1-1|TRBV5-8|.
CASSYQTGDHTEAFF